This T cell receptor (beta chain) came from a study of cytotoxic CD8 clonotypes in ibrutinib-treated CLL. About the research overall: The subjects consisted of some 12 relapsed/refractory and fewer than 16 treatment-naive individuals, with 17 IGHV unmutated. Response sampling took place at median 12 months of treatment, range 6 to 36. Study outcomes and limitations: There were differences in sampling times between sustained-remission and progressing patients.

Germline lookup yields CDR1 LNHDA and CDR2 SQIVND (reference sequence). Trimming stripped 7 bases from V and 0 bases from J, with 10 bases between. The CDR3 runs 14 residues. Cryopreserved PBMCs supplied roughly 2 micrograms of genomic DNA for TCR beta libraries. Sequenced by immunoSEQ multiplex PCR; TCRdb stores in-frame clones only, minus some. Found here are 190,000 or so clones, around three quarters of them singletons; the top ten hold 13%. This clone was observed once. Its specificity is unknown. Source: PBMCs, taken after 24 months of ibrutinib treatment. The gene calls are TRBV19 and TRBJ1-5; D call uncertain. The receptor was derived from a human donor with chronic lymphocytic leukemia. The CDR3 loop is CASNQFGSNQPQHF. CDR3 nucleotide sequence: TGTGCCAGTAATCAGTTTGGTAGCAATCAGCCCCAGCATTTT. The variable domain in full, with the rest retrieved from reference TRBV19 and TRBJ1-5, is DGGITQSPKYLFRKEGQNVTLSCEQNLNHDAMYWYRQDPGQGLRLIYYSQIVNDFQKGDIAEGYSVSREKKESFPLTVTSAQKNPTAFYLCASNQFGSNQPQHFGDGTRLSIL.